This TCR beta chain comes out of a study of radiotherapy plus CTLA-4 blockade in lung cancer. Overall study context: Objective response was observed in roughly a sixth of patients, and disease control in roughly 31%.

The CDR3 loop spans 17 amino acids. In germline, CDR1 is SGDLS, CDR2 YYNGEE. V dropped 3 bases and J dropped 1; count of bases not matched to a gene: 6. A remark on this clone: Its antigen is not known.

The method was immunoSEQ multiplex PCR; TCRdb's version includes in-frame clones alone and lacks a portion of them. The sample lists tens of thousands of clones, roughly 86% seen once, with 4.8% in the top ten. Study-wide points: Among blood TCR repertoires after radiotherapy plus ipilimumab, tumor-derived clones expanded. Early blood T cell clone dynamics, with interferon-beta, were reported to best predict response.

Treatment of patients with chemo-refractory metastatic non-small-cell lung cancer consisted of focal radiation plus CTLA-4 blockade with ipilimumab. This sequence joins TRBV9 and TRBJ2-3, with TRBD2 matching over 12 bases. Sample: peripheral blood, taken from a patient treated with radiotherapy plus ipilimumab. The receptor's source is a human donor with non-small cell lung cancer whose response to radiotherapy plus ipilimumab could not be evaluated. The CDR3 DNA sequence: TGTGCCAGCAGCGCCTCGGGACTAGCGGGCCGCACAGATACGCAGTATTTT. Translating it yields CASSASGLAGRTDTQYF.